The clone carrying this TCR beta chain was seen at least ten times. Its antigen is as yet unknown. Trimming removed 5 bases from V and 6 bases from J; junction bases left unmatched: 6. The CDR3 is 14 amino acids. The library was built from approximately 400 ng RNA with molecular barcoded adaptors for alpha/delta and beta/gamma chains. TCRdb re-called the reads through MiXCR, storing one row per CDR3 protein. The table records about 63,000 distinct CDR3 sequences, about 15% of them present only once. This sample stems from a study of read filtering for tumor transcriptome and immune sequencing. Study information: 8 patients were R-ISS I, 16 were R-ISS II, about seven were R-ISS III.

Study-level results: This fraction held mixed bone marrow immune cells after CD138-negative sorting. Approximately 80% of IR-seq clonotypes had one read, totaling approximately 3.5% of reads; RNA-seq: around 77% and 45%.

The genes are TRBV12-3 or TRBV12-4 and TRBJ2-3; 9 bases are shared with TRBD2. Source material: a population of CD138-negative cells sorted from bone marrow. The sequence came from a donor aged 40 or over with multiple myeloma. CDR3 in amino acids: CASSPSGEGDTQYF. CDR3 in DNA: TGTGCCAGCAGTCCTAGCGGGGAGGGGGATACGCAGTATTTT.